This T cell receptor (beta chain) was profiled in a study of circulating and synovial CD4+ cells in juvenile arthritis. Findings and caveats of the study: These blood cells shared more CDR3 sequences with synovium than bulk blood.

For this clone: As yet, its antigen is unknown.

The assay was immunoSEQ multiplex PCR, and TCRdb's table has in-frame clones only and misses some. Among about 33,000 clones listed, 90% to 95% were seen once. After removal of 0 bases from V and 8 bases from J, the junction contained 5 bases not matched to a gene. The CDR3 is made up of 15 amino acids. Germline CDR1 reads SGHRS; CDR2 reads YFSETQ. The clonotype originates from a human donor with juvenile idiopathic arthritis. The source material was CD4+ T cells from blood. The chain joins TRBV5-1 to TRBJ1-2; 12 bases fit TRBD1. The CDR3 DNA sequence: TGCGCCAGCAGCTTGGGGGGGACAGGGGGCGAAGGCTACACCTTC. This sequence encodes CASSLGGTGGEGYTF.